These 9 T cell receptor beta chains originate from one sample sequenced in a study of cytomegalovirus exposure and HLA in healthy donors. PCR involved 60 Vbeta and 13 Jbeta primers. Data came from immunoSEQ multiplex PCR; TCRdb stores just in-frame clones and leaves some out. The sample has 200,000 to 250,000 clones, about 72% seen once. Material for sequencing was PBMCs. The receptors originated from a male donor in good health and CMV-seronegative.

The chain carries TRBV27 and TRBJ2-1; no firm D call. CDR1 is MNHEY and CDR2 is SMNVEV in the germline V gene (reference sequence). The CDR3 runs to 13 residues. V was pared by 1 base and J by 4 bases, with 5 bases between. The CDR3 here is CASSLYFYNEQFF. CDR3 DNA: TGTGCCAGCAGTTTATACTTTTACAATGAGCAGTTCTTC.

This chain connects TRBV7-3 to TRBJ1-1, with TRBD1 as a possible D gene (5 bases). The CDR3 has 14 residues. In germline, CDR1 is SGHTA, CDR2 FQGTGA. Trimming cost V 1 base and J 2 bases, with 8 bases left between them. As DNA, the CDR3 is TGTGCCAGCAGCTTAAGACAGTCAAACACTGAAGCTTTCTTT. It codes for CASSLRQSNTEAFF.

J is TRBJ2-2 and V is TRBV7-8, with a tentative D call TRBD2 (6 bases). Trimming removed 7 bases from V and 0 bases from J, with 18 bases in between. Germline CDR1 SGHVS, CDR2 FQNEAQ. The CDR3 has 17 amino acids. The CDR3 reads CASTNGGWETNTGELFF. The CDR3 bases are TGTGCCAGCACCAATGGGGGGTGGGAGACGAACACCGGGGAGCTGTTTTTT.

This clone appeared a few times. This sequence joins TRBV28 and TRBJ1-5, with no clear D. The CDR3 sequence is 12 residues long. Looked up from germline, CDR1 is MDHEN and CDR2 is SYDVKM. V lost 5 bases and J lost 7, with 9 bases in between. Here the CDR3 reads CASSTRLQPQHF. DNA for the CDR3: TGTGCCAGCAGTACCCGGTTGCAGCCCCAGCATTTT.

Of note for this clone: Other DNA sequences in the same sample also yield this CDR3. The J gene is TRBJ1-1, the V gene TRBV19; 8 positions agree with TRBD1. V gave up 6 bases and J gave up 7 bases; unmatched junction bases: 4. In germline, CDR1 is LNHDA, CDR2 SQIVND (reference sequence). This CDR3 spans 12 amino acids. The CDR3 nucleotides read TGTGCCAGTAGGGGGGACAGGTTTGAAGCTTTCTTT. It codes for CASRGDRFEAFF.

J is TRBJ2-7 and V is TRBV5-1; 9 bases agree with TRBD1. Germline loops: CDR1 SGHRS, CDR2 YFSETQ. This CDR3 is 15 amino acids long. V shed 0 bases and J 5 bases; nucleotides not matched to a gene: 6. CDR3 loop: CASSLGDRGINEQYF. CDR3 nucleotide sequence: TGCGCCAGCAGCTTGGGTGACAGGGGGATCAACGAGCAGTACTTC. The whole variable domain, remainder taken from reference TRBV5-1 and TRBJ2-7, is KAGVTQTPRYLIKTRGQQVTLSCSPISGHRSVSWYQQTPGQGLQFLFEYFSETQRNKGNFPGRFSGRQFSNSRSEMNVSTLELGDSALYLCASSLGDRGINEQYFGPGTRLTVT.

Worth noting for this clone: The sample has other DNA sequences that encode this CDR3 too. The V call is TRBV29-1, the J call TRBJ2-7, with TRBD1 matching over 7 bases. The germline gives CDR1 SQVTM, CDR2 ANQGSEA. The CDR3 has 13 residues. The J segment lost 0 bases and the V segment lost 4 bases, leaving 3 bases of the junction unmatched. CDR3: CSVGTGDSYEQYF. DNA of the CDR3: TGCAGCGTTGGTACAGGGGACTCCTACGAGCAGTACTTC.

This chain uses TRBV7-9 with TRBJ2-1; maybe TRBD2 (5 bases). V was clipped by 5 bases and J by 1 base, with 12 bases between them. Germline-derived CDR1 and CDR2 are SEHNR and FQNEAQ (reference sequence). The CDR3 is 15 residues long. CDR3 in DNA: TGTGCCAGCAGCCGCCGGGATCAGTCCTACAATGAGCAGTTCTTC. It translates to CASSRRDQSYNEQFF.

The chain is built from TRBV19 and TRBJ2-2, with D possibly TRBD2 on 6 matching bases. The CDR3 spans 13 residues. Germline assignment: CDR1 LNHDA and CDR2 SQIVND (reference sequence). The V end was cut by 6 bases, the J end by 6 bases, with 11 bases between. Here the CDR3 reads CASRVGGSGELFF. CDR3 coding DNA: TGTGCCAGTAGAGTCGGGGGTTCCGGGGAGCTGTTTTTT. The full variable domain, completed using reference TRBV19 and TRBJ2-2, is DGGITQSPKYLFRKEGQNVTLSCEQNLNHDAMYWYRQDPGQGLRLIYYSQIVNDFQKGDIAEGYSVSREKKESFPLTVTSAQKNPTAFYLCASRVGGSGELFFGEGSRLTVL.